The present T cell receptor beta chain was sequenced within a study of T-cell reconstitution after alpha-beta-depleted transplantation in children. This clonotype has at least ten counts. For TCRbeta, the library was prepared with unique molecular identifiers. TCRdb reprocessed the PCR reads with MiXCR, giving one entry per CDR3 protein. The table lists a few hundred thousand distinct CDR3 sequences, over 10% of them singletons. The material sequenced was PBMCs, mostly from graft donor cells, taken 360 days after TCRalphabeta/CD19-depleted stem cell transplant. This sequence was found in a male patient between 5 and 17 years old who had a stem cell transplant for acute myeloid leukemia, so the T cells may come from the graft donor.

The CDR3 sequence is CASSLVGGANTGELFF. In nucleotides, the CDR3 is TGTGCCAGCAGTTTAGTTGGGGGTGCGAACACCGGGGAGCTGTTTTTT. This chain connects TRBV12-3 or TRBV12-4 to TRBJ2-2; D tentatively fits TRBD1 or TRBD2 (5 bases each). The CDR3 extends over 16 amino acids. Trimming took off 1 base at V and 0 bases at J, with 9 bases between the two ends.